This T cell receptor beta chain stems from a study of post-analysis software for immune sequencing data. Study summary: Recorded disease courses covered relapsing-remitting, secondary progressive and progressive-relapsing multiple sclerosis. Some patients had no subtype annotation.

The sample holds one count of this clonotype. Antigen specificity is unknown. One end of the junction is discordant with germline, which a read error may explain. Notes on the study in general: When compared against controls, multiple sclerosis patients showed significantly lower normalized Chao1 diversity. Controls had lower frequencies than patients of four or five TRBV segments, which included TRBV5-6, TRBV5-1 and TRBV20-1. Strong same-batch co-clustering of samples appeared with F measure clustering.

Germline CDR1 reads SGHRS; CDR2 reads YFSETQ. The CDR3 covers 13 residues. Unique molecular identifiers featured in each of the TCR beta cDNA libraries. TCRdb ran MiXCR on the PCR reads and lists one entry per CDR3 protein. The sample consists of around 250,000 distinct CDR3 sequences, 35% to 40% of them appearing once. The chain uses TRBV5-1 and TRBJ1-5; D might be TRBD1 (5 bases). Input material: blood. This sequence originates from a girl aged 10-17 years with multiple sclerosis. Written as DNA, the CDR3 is TGCGCCAGCAGCAGGGGACTCAATCAGCCCCTGCATTTT. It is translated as CASSRGLNQPLHF.